These 13 T cell receptor beta chains were sequenced from one sample in a study of T cell responses to AZD1222 COVID-19 vaccine. The protocol was immunoSEQ multiplex PCR, while the TCRdb copy is restricted to in-frame clones and leaves out a portion. The sample shows about 160,000 clones, under 95% of them seen only once. This sample comprised peripheral blood, obtained 28 days after the second AZD1222 dose. The receptors originated from an adult who received the AZD1222 COVID-19 vaccine.

This chain links TRBV6-5 with TRBJ1-1, with no clear D. V was pared by 0 bases and J by 7 bases, with 3 bases between. The CDR3 length is 11 residues. Germline loops: CDR1 MNHEY, CDR2 SVGAGI. CDR3: CASSYSGEAFF. The CDR3 bases are TGTGCCAGCAGTTACTCTGGTGAAGCTTTCTTT.

The chain joins TRBV5-4 to TRBJ2-3; 8 bases line up with TRBD2. The J segment lost 4 bases and the V segment lost 4 bases, leaving 14 bases of the junction unmatched. Germline V gene data show CDR1 as SGHNT and CDR2 as YYREEE (reference sequence). The CDR3 consists of 17 residues. In DNA, the CDR3 is TGTGCCAGCAGCGGCGGGACTAGTGCGATTAGTGCAGATACGCAGTATTTT. Encoded protein: CASSGGTSAISADTQYF.

The V gene is TRBV6-1, the J gene TRBJ2-7, with 10 bases matching TRBD2. Germline CDR1 MNHNS, CDR2 SASEGT. The V gene end was trimmed by 1 base and the J gene end by 0 bases; junction bases not matched to a gene: 9. The CDR3 has 18 residues. The CDR3 region is CASSEDGGLAVTSYEQYF. As DNA, the CDR3 is TGTGCCAGCAGTGAAGATGGTGGACTAGCGGTAACCTCCTACGAGCAGTACTTC.

CDR3 region: CASSSQPPGQGARDQPQHF. The CDR3 bases are TGTGCCAGCAGCTCCCAACCACCGGGACAGGGGGCGCGGGATCAGCCCCAGCATTTT. The V and J genes are TRBV7-9 and TRBJ1-5, with 12 bases fitting TRBD1. In germline, CDR1 is SEHNR, CDR2 FQNEAQ (reference sequence). The CDR3 has 19 amino acids. V lost 4 bases to trimming and J lost 5 bases; unmatched junction nucleotides: 15.

The table lists this clone with a count of one. V gene TRBV5-8 combines with J gene TRBJ1-5, with a tentative D call TRBD1 (5 bases). Germline V gene sequence: CDR1 SGHTS, CDR2 YDEGEE. Trimming cost V 2 bases and J 3 bases, with 9 bases left between them. The CDR3 has 14 residues. The CDR3 protein is CASSLEGYNQPQHF. The CDR3 DNA is TGTGCCAGCAGCTTAGAGGGGTACAATCAGCCCCAGCATTTT.

The chain has TRBV6-5 and TRBJ1-2; D not resolved. V was cut by 2 bases and J by 7 bases, with 11 bases left in between. Germline loops: CDR1 MNHEY, CDR2 SVGAGI. The CDR3 is made up of 13 amino acids. The CDR3 DNA sequence: TGTGCCAGCAGTTACAGCGGATTGGGTGGCTACACCTTC. Its protein product is CASSYSGLGGYTF.

The chain employs TRBV7-8 and TRBJ2-1; perhaps TRBD1 as D (5 bases). The CDR3 runs to 14 residues. The germline V and J ends were trimmed by 5 bases and 8 bases, with 16 bases remaining between them. Per the germline V gene, CDR1 is SGHVS and CDR2 is FQNEAQ. The chain's CDR3 is CASSPRSFRDEQFF. CDR3 nucleotides: TGTGCCAGCAGCCCTAGATCCTTCAGGGATGAGCAGTTCTTC.

V gene TRBV7-9 combines with J gene TRBJ2-7; D is undetermined. The V end was cut by 1 base, the J end by 0 bases, with 4 bases between. Per the germline V gene, CDR1 is SEHNR and CDR2 is FQNEAQ (reference sequence). The CDR3 length is 13 residues. CDR3: CASSLGVSYEQYF. CDR3 DNA sequence: TGTGCCAGCAGCTTAGGAGTCTCCTACGAGCAGTACTTC.

The chain employs TRBV5-4 and TRBJ1-4; 7 bases agree with TRBD1. From germline, CDR1 is SGHNT and CDR2 YYREEE (reference sequence). CDR3 length: 14 residues. J lost 4 bases, V lost 5 bases, and 5 bases had no gene match. CDR3 nucleotides: TGTGCCAGCAGACCAGGGGGGATTAATGAAAAACTGTTTTTT. As protein: CASRPGGINEKLFF.

J is TRBJ1-5 and V is TRBV6-5, with TRBD1 identical over 7 bases. CDR1 is MNHEY and CDR2 is SVGAGI in the germline V gene. This CDR3 comprises 15 residues. Trimming cost V 0 bases and J 6 bases; bases outside gene matches: 5. The CDR3 DNA follows: TGTGCCAGCAGTTACTCGAGACAGGGAAGTCAGCCCCAGCATTTT. Encoded protein: CASSYSRQGSQPQHF.

V is TRBV19 and J is TRBJ2-1; 7 positions agree with TRBD1. The CDR3 loop spans 15 amino acids. Unmatched junction bases numbered 9, after V lost 10 bases and J lost 0 bases. CDR1 and CDR2 (germline): LNHDA, SQIVND (reference sequence). The CDR3 region has the DNA TGTGCCACCACTGGACAGGATCTCTCCTACAATGAGCAGTTCTTC. Protein sequence: CATTGQDLSYNEQFF.

The CDR3 spells CASSATENTEAFF. DNA of the CDR3: TGTGCCAGCTCAGCGACAGAAAACACTGAAGCTTTCTTT. The chain combines TRBV18 with TRBJ1-1, with a possible D match to TRBD1 (5 bases). This CDR3 is built from 13 residues. The V and J ends lost 5 bases and 2 bases respectively, with 9 bases between them. Germline V gene data show CDR1 as KGHSH and CDR2 as LQKENI.

The chain carries TRBV5-1 and TRBJ2-2; the D is unclear. Between the trimmed V and J ends, which lost 5 bases and 4 bases, there was a span of 6 bases. CDR3 length: 12 amino acids. Germline V lookup: CDR1 SGHRS, CDR2 YFSETQ. Written as DNA, the CDR3 is TGCGCCAGCAGGTGGAGCACCGGGGAGCTGTTTTTT. Protein sequence: CASRWSTGELFF.